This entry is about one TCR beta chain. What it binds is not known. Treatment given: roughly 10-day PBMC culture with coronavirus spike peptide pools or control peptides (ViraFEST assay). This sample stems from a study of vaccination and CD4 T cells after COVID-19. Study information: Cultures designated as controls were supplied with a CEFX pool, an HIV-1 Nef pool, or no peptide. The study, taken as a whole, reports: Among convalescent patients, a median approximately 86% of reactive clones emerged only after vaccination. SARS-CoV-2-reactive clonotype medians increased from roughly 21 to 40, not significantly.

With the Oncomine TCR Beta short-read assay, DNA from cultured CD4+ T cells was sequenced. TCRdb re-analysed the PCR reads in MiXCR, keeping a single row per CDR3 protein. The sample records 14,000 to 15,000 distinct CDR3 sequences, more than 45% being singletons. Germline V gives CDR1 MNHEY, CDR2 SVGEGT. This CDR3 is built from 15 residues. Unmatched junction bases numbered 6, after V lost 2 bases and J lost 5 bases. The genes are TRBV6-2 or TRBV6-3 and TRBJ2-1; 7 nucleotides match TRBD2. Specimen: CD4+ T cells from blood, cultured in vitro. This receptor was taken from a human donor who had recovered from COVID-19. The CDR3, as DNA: TGTGCCAGCAGTTACGGGCACCTAGCGGACAATGAGCAGTTCTTC. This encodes CASSYGHLADNEQFF.